Below, 21 T cell receptor beta chains from the same sample are listed, as sequenced in a study of T cells in tuberculosis. The method was immunoSEQ multiplex PCR; TCRdb's version includes in-frame clones alone and lacks a portion of them. The profile shows roughly 34,000 clones, around 96% of them singletons. Sequenced: PBMCs. These receptors all stem from a donor between 10 and 35 years old with latent tuberculosis or without tuberculosis infection.

In nucleotides, the CDR3 is TGCGCCAGCAGCAAAACAGGGTTACTGACAGCTTTCTTT. This translates into CASSKTGLLTAFF. The rearrangement uses TRBV4-1 and TRBJ1-1; possibly TRBD1 for D (6 bases). This CDR3 contains 13 residues. CDR1 and CDR2 from the germline V gene are MGHRA and YSYEKL. Trimming took off 5 bases at V and 10 bases at J, with 17 bases between the two ends.

V gene TRBV5-1 combines with J gene TRBJ2-7, with 9 nucleotides matching TRBD1. The CDR3 runs to 15 residues. The trim removed 5 bases at V and 3 bases at J, leaving 9 bases unmatched. CDR1 is SGHRS, CDR2 YFSETQ, per germline. The CDR3 bases are TGCGCCAGCAGATTCCAACCGGGACAGGGCTACGAGCAGTACTTC. Amino acid sequence: CASRFQPGQGYEQYF.

The rearrangement uses TRBV18 and TRBJ1-2; D is perhaps TRBD1 (5 bases). The CDR3 length is 15 residues. From germline, CDR1 is KGHSH and CDR2 LQKENI. V lost 2 bases and J lost 2, with 12 bases in between. The CDR3 loop reads CASSPMGGDNYGYTF. DNA for the CDR3: TGTGCCAGCTCACCAATGGGGGGAGACAACTATGGCTACACCTTC. The whole variable domain, remainder taken from reference TRBV18 and TRBJ1-2, is NAGVMQNPRHLVRRRGQEARLRCSPMKGHSHVYWYRQLPEEGLKFMVYLQKENIIDESGMPKERFSAEFPKEGPSILRIQQVVRGDSAAYFCASSPMGGDNYGYTFGSGTRLTVV.

J is TRBJ1-1 and V is TRBV6-1, with TRBD1 identical over 8 bases. The CDR3 is 14 amino acids. V shed 6 bases and J 2 bases; nucleotides not matched to a gene: 5. CDR1 is MNHNS, CDR2 SASEGT, per germline. CDR3 in amino acids: CASRGQGTNTEAFF. CDR3 in DNA: TGTGCCAGCAGAGGACAGGGTACAAACACTGAAGCTTTCTTT.

V is TRBV5-5 and J is TRBJ2-2, with a tentative D call TRBD2 (6 bases). There are 16 residues in the CDR3. V lost 1 base to trimming and J lost 6 bases, with 16 bases between them. The germline CDR1 and CDR2 sequences are SGHKS and YYEKEE (reference sequence). The CDR3 spells CASSLFRGDGAGELFF. CDR3 coding DNA: TGTGCCAGCAGCTTGTTCCGCGGGGATGGGGCCGGGGAGCTGTTTTTT.

This chain links TRBV14 with TRBJ1-2; maybe TRBD1 (6 bases). Trimming removed 0 bases at V and 7 bases at J, with 6 bases between. The germline V gene has CDR1 SGHDN and CDR2 FVKESK. The CDR3 is 12 amino acids. CDR3 bases: TGTGCCAGCAGCCAAGACAGGGGTGGCTACACCTTC. Protein product: CASSQDRGGYTF.

The chain carries TRBV9 and TRBJ2-2; D is uncertain. CDR3 length equals 12 residues. From germline, CDR1 is SGDLS and CDR2 YYNGEE. V lost 0 bases to trimming and J lost 7 bases, with 4 bases between them. The CDR3 reads CASSVVYGELFF. CDR3 nucleotide sequence: TGTGCCAGCAGCGTAGTCTACGGGGAGCTGTTTTTT.

The rearrangement uses TRBV19 and TRBJ1-1; 8 bases line up with TRBD1. V was pared by 7 bases and J by 2 bases, with 3 bases of the junction left unmatched. The CDR3 runs to 13 residues. Germline lookup yields CDR1 LNHDA and CDR2 SQIVND (reference sequence). The CDR3 spells CASTGQGNTEAFF. CDR3 nucleotide sequence: TGTGCCAGTACCGGACAGGGAAACACTGAAGCTTTCTTT.

This clone was recorded once. The V call is TRBV2, the J call TRBJ2-7, with 7 bases matching TRBD2. V was clipped by 5 bases and J by 6 bases; unmatched bases: 7. From germline, CDR1 is SNHLY and CDR2 FYNNEI. This CDR3 is built from 13 residues. CDR3 protein: CASSQVGGSEQYF. CDR3 nucleotides: TGTGCCAGCAGTCAGGTGGGGGGGTCCGAGCAGTACTTC.

The chain combines TRBV5-1 with TRBJ2-5; TRBD2 matches at 8 bases. The germline V gene encodes CDR1 SGHRS and CDR2 YFSETQ. V gave up 0 bases and J gave up 7 bases; unmatched junction bases: 11. The CDR3 consists of 16 residues. CDR3 in DNA: TGCGCCAGCAGCTTGGCCGGGACGGGGGGGCCGGGGACCCAGTACTTC. It encodes CASSLAGTGGPGTQYF. The whole variable domain, remainder taken from reference TRBV5-1 and TRBJ2-5, is KAGVTQTPRYLIKTRGQQVTLSCSPISGHRSVSWYQQTPGQGLQFLFEYFSETQRNKGNFPGRFSGRQFSNSRSEMNVSTLELGDSALYLCASSLAGTGGPGTQYFGPGTRLLVL.

Concerning this clone: The junction shows a germline mismatch at one end, possibly a read error. The chain links TRBV7-8 to TRBJ1-4; 8 nucleotides align to TRBD1. This CDR3 contains 15 residues. Germline CDR1 SGHVS, CDR2 FQNEAQ. CDR3 in DNA: TGTGCCAGCAGCCTAGCGACAGGGGCGGATGAAAAACTGTTTTTT. It is translated as CASSLATGADEKLFF.

The chain links TRBV10-2 to TRBJ1-5; perhaps TRBD1 as D (5 bases). Trimming stripped 2 bases from V and 9 bases from J, with 14 bases between. This CDR3 is 14 amino acids long. Germline V gives CDR1 WSHSY, CDR2 SAAADI. The CDR3 protein is CASSEHADGGPQHF. The CDR3 DNA reads TGCGCCAGCAGTGAGCACGCCGACGGGGGGCCCCAGCATTTT.

This sequence joins TRBV5-1 and TRBJ2-7; D possibly corresponds to TRBD2 (6 bases). Trimming removed 0 bases at V and 1 base at J, with 17 bases between. The CDR3 runs 17 residues. CDR1 SGHRS and CDR2 YFSETQ come from the germline V gene. CDR3 bases: TGCGCCAGCAGCTTGGTGGCCCCCCACCGGGGGTCCTACGAGCAGTACTTC. Translated: CASSLVAPHRGSYEQYF. The full variable domain, rest sourced from reference TRBV5-1 and TRBJ2-7, is KAGVTQTPRYLIKTRGQQVTLSCSPISGHRSVSWYQQTPGQGLQFLFEYFSETQRNKGNFPGRFSGRQFSNSRSEMNVSTLELGDSALYLCASSLVAPHRGSYEQYFGPGTRLTVT.

The chain recombines TRBV28 with TRBJ1-1, with TRBD1 as a possible D gene (5 bases). The CDR3 totals 12 residues. CDR1 is MDHEN, CDR2 SYDVKM, per germline. Trimming removed 3 bases from V and 8 bases from J, with 10 bases in between. The CDR3 loop reads CASSLGPGEAFF. DNA for the CDR3: TGTGCCAGCAGTTTGGGCCCAGGGGAAGCTTTCTTT.

CDR3 region: CASSRDREGSNQPQHF. The CDR3, as DNA: TGTGCCAGCAGCCGTGACAGGGAAGGAAGCAATCAGCCCCAGCATTTT. This chain links TRBV5-6 with TRBJ1-5; the match to TRBD1 covers 7 bases. Germline V lookup: CDR1 SGHDT, CDR2 YYEEEE. The J segment lost 1 base and the V segment lost 4 bases, leaving 8 bases of the junction unmatched. The CDR3 is made up of 16 amino acids. Based on the CDR3 plus reference TRBV5-6 and TRBJ1-5, the full variable domain is DAGVTQSPTHLIKTRGQQVTLRCSPKSGHDTVSWYQQALGQGPQFIFQYYEEEERQRGNFPDRFSGHQFPNYSSELNVNALLLGDSALYLCASSRDREGSNQPQHFGDGTRLSIL.

J is TRBJ2-1 and V is TRBV7-8; 9 bases align to TRBD2. In germline, CDR1 is SGHVS, CDR2 FQNEAQ. V shed 2 bases, J shed 8 bases, and the junction held 4 bases outside the gene matches. CDR3 length: 14 residues. CDR3 amino acids: CASSLLAGEDEQFF. The CDR3 bases are TGTGCCAGCAGCTTATTAGCGGGAGAGGATGAGCAGTTCTTC. Full variable domain (remainder filled in from reference TRBV7-8 and TRBJ2-1): GAGVSQSPRYKVAKRGQDVALRCDPISGHVSLFWYQQALGQGPEFLTYFQNEAQLDKSGLPSDRFFAERPEGSVSTLKIQRTQQEDSAVYLCASSLLAGEDEQFFGPGTRLTVL.

A word on this clone: At one boundary the junction diverges from the germline segment, which might be a read error. The V gene is TRBV6-1, the J gene TRBJ1-2; 8 bases fit TRBD1. CDR3 length equals 15 residues. Per germline, CDR1 MNHNS and CDR2 SASEGT. The CDR3 sequence is CASIEPGQANYGYTF. The CDR3 DNA is TGTGCCAGCATTGAACCGGGACAGGCTAACTATGGCTACACCTTC.

The count of this clone is one. The J gene is TRBJ2-3, the V gene TRBV10-3; D is unclear. Trimming stripped 0 bases from V and 4 bases from J, with 5 bases between. The CDR3 is made up of 13 amino acids. Per germline, CDR1 ENHRY and CDR2 SYGVKD. CDR3 region: CAISESGSDTQYF. The CDR3 DNA is TGTGCCATCAGTGAGTCTGGCTCAGATACGCAGTATTTT.

In its sample, this clone was seen once. The V gene is TRBV25-1, the J gene TRBJ2-1; 7 bases align to TRBD1. The germline gives CDR1 MGHDK, CDR2 SYGVNS. Losses at the gene ends were 3 bases for V and 0 bases for J; bases not matched to a gene: 8. The CDR3 runs 17 residues. The CDR3 DNA reads as TGTGCCAGCAGTGAGAACAGGGGCGTTAGCTCCTACAATGAGCAGTTCTTC. It is translated as CASSENRGVSSYNEQFF.

The chain uses TRBV4-2 and TRBJ1-2, with 8 positions matching TRBD1. The V segment lost 4 bases and the J segment 5 bases; nucleotides outside the gene matches: 3. This CDR3 region has 13 residues. Germline values: CDR1 LGHNA, CDR2 YNFKEQ. CDR3 DNA sequence: TGTGCCAGCAGCCCCGGACAGGGTTATGGCTACACCTTC. It specifies CASSPGQGYGYTF.

This clone was observed a single time. The rearrangement uses TRBV27 and TRBJ2-1; D gene unclear. Germline assignment: CDR1 MNHEY and CDR2 SMNVEV (reference sequence). Trimming stripped 5 bases from V and 7 bases from J, with 12 bases between. The CDR3 consists of 13 residues. The CDR3 DNA is TGTGCCAGCAGTCCGTTGACGAGGAATGAGCAGTTCTTC. Its translation: CASSPLTRNEQFF.